A single TCR beta chain is shown here with its context. Its antigen has not been determined. Base quality data are lacking; no much larger clone is found one base away. The data were taken from a study of CD4 T cells in lung cancer (dated by TCRdb to the late 2010s). Turning to the overall study: To find responses to candidate mutation-encoded neoepitopes, the study screened blood T cells from NSCLC patients and isolated neoantigen-specific CD4+ T-cell clones and TCRs. A few patients undergoing curative-intent resections for stage I-III non-small cell lung cancer provided the tumor and non-adjacent lung tissue. The resected patients had lung adenocarcinoma or squamous cell carcinoma, were aged 60 to 69 at blood donation, and mostly were former smokers. Treatments the patients had received before donating blood included platinum chemotherapy, and some of the patients were given nivolumab or pembrolizumab. Deep sequencing of TCRB was used to follow the frequency of neoantigen-specific clonotypes in tumor resections, non-adjacent lung and cultured T-cell products.

Findings and caveats that apply to the study as a whole: Some responses derived from blood might reflect in vitro priming of naive T cells or cross-reactivity instead of memory responses to the cancer.

The CDR3 spans 13 residues, from the cysteine through the phenylalanine. This entry keeps only the CDR3 DNA: 39 bases, framed from base 1. Sequences ENHRY (CDR1) and SYGVKD (CDR2) are obtained from the germline V gene. Relative to germline, V is missing 10 bases and J is missing 7 bases, with 8 bases of the junction outside any gene match. Non-adjacent lung tissue was collected from the same resection as far as possible from the malignant lesion, at least 3 cm away. Library creation used the immunoSEQ multiplex PCR assay. DNA was isolated using Qiagen DNeasy or QIAamp micro DNA kits, and TCRB was sequenced using the Adaptive Biotechnology human TCRB sequencing kit. TCRB libraries were sequenced on an Illumina MiSeq. In the paper's pipeline: The kit provider's software was used to analyze TCRB sequence data, and Fisher's exact test was applied to assess tumor enrichment of clonotype templates. TCRdb re-hosts the immuneACCESS table, in-frame sequences only. Its copies lack some clones; in the studies checked, an unresolved V gene accounts for under half of them, and the cause for the rest is not known. For V, J and clone size, that table is used; D and trimming come from the DNA. Counted in this sample were over 8,000 clones; approximately 66% of them appeared once. The ten largest make up 15% of the sample.

This TCR came from a man aged 55 to 70 with non-small cell lung cancer. The chain was built from TRBV10-3 and TRBJ2-1; 9 bases in between match TRBD2. The sequencing sample was made of normal lung tissue taken away from the tumor. In nucleotide form, the sequence is TGTGCCACCTTAGCGGGAGAGGTGAATGAGCAGTTCTTC. The encoded protein is CATLAGEVNEQFF.